This record looks at one T cell receptor beta chain sequence and its context. What it binds is unknown. The sample comes from a study of cytomegalovirus exposure and HLA in healthy donors. Study-wide findings and caveats: Specificity for CMV antigens was confirmed in vitro for a few of the CMV-associated chains.

TCRdb's table, derived via immunoSEQ multiplex PCR, lists solely in-frame clones and lacks some. The data show hundreds of thousands of clones, around 86% seen once. The sequenced sample was PBMCs. The TCR sequence derives from a woman between 18 and 29 years old in good health and CMV-seropositive.

CDR3 sequence reads: CASSLGDTQYF. In DNA, the CDR3 is TGCGCCAGCAGCCTAGGAGATACGCAGTATTTT. V is TRBV10-1 and J is TRBJ2-3; no firm D call. The V gene lost 6 bases and the J gene lost 5 bases, with 6 bases spanning the gap. The CDR3 runs to 11 residues. CDR1 is WNHNN, CDR2 SYGVQD, per germline (reference sequence).